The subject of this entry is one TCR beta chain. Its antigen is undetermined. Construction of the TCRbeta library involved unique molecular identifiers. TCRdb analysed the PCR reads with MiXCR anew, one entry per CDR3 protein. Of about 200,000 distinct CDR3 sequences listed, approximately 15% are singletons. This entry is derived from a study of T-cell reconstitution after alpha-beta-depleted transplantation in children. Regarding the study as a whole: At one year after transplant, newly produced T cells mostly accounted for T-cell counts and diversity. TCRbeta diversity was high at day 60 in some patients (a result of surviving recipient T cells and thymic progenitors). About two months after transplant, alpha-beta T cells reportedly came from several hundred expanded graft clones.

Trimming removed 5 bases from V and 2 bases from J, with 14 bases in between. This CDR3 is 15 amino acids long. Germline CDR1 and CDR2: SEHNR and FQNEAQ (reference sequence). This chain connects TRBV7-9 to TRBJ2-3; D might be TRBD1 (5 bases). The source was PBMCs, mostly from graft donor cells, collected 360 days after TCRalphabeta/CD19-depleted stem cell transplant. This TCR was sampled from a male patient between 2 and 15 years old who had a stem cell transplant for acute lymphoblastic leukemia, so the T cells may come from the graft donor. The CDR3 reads CASSKKDNPTDTQYF. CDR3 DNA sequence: TGTGCCAGCAGCAAGAAGGACAACCCCACAGATACGCAGTATTTT.